A selection of T cell receptor beta chains follows, all from one sample in a study of blood T cell repertoires in COVID-19. The repertoire was sequenced with immunoSEQ multiplex PCR; TCRdb's copy has only in-frame clones and lacks some. The sample lists about 320,000 clones; about nine tenths were seen once. Material: PBMCs or T cells enriched from blood (not recorded which). The receptors were gathered from a man between 60 and 75 years old who had recovered from COVID-19. Both conserved end residues are part of each CDR3. The order of the fields is clone size, D gene, J gene, V gene, CDR3 DNA, CDR3 protein. D genes are given only for firm matches. Some rows mark clone size as missing; the rest say once, few, many or name a class of expanded clone.

>once|NA|TRBJ1-2|TRBV28
TGTGCCAGCAGTTTAAGCAGGGGACCCAACTATGGCTACACCTTC
CASSLSRGPNYGYTF
>once|NA|TRBJ2-5|TRBV28
TGTGCCAGCAGTTTCGATTCAGGGGCCCAGTACTTC
CASSFDSGAQYF
>NA|TRBD2|TRBJ2-1|TRBV7-3
TGTGCCAGCAGCTTAATGGGCGGGAGTTTAAATGAGCAGTTCTTC
CASSLMGGSLNEQFF
>NA|TRBD1|TRBJ1-2|TRBV5-1
TGCTTGGGGACAGGGGAGCCCTACTATGGCTACACCTTC
CLGTGEPYYGYTF
>NA|NA|TRBJ1-4|TRBV6-5
TGTGCCAGCAGTTACTCGACAAGGCCAAATGAAAAACTGTTTTTT
CASSYSTRPNEKLFF
>few|NA|TRBJ1-5|TRBV28
TGTGCCAGCAGTTTAGAACAACCCAATCAGCCCCAGCATTTT
CASSLEQPNQPQHF
>NA|NA|TRBJ2-7|TRBV5-1
TGCGCCAGCAGCTTGTACCCGGGAGAAGTAGAGGAGCAGTACTTC
CASSLYPGEVEEQYF
>NA|NA|TRBJ1-2|TRBV6-6
TGTGCCAGCAGACTAGGGGGAAATGGTGGCTACACCTTC
CASRLGGNGGYTF
>NA|TRBD2|TRBJ2-1|TRBV5-1
TGCGCCAGCAGCTTGGTTGCGGGAGGGTCCTACAATGAGCAGTTCTTC
CASSLVAGGSYNEQFF
>few|TRBD2|TRBJ2-7|TRBV3-1/TRBV3-2
TGTGCCAGCAGCCAAGAGGGGATAGCGGGAGAGGAGCAGTACTTC
CASSQEGIAGEEQYF
>NA|NA|TRBJ2-7|TRBV5-4
TGTGCCAGCAGCCGCGACAGATTCGAGCAGTACTTC
CASSRDRFEQYF
>NA|NA|TRBJ1-2|TRBV30
TGTGCCTGGAGGAAGGGGGGGGGATCAGCTAACTATGGCTACACCTTC
CAWRKGGGSANYGYTF
>NA|TRBD2|TRBJ2-1|TRBV29-1
TGCAGCCCTAGCGGGAGGGATTACAATGAGCAGTTCTTC
CSPSGRDYNEQFF
>NA|NA|TRBJ2-1|TRBV5-1
TGCGCCAGCAGCTTGAATGACGGGAGCTACAATGAGCAGTTCTTC
CASSLNDGSYNEQFF
>NA|TRBD1|TRBJ2-2|TRBV7-2
TGTGCCAGCAGCTTAAGGACAGGGGGCGGGAGAAGGGAGCTGTTTTTT
CASSLRTGGGRRELFF
>NA|NA|TRBJ2-5|TRBV5-1
TGCGCCAGCAGCTTACAGGGCTTGCGAGAGACCCAGTACTTC
CASSLQGLRETQYF
>NA|NA|TRBJ2-1|TRBV5-1
TGCGCCAGCAGCTTGGGGTTCGGGGGCTCCTACAATGAGCAGTTCTTC
CASSLGFGGSYNEQFF
>NA|TRBD1|TRBJ2-3|TRBV19
TGTGCCAGTAGTGGGCTCCGGGACAGGGGGCAGACAGATACGCAGTATTTT
CASSGLRDRGQTDTQYF
>NA|NA|TRBJ2-4|TRBV5-6
TGTGCCAGCAGCTTGGAACTAGCCAAAAACATTCAGTACTTC
CASSLELAKNIQYF
>once|TRBD1|TRBJ1-2|TRBV28
TGTGCCAGCAGTAACCGGACAGGGCTCTATGGCTACACCTTC
CASSNRTGLYGYTF
>few|NA|TRBJ1-2|TRBV30
TGTGCCTGGACGAACAGTGGAGGCTACACCTTC
CAWTNSGGYTF
>NA|NA|TRBJ1-5|TRBV7-9
TGTGCCAGCAGCTTAGGCAGGGAGGGCAATCAGCCCCAGCATTTT
CASSLGREGNQPQHF
>NA|NA|TRBJ1-1|TRBV7-3
TGTGCCAGCAGCTTAAGGGGCAGGAACACTGAAGCTTTCTTT
CASSLRGRNTEAFF
>NA|TRBD1|TRBJ2-2|TRBV19
TGTGCCAGTAGTGGAGGACAGGGGGCATACACCGGGGAGCTGTTTTTT
CASSGGQGAYTGELFF
>NA|NA|TRBJ1-1|TRBV20-1
TGCAGTGCTAGTGGTGGGGGCATTTACACTGAAGCTTTCTTT
CSASGGGIYTEAFF
>NA|TRBD1|TRBJ2-7|TRBV5-6
TGTGCCAGCAGTATAGACAGGGGGCTGGAGCAGTACTTC
CASSIDRGLEQYF
>NA|NA|TRBJ2-2|TRBV6-1
TGTGCCAGCAGTGGCCCGGGACTTCCTAACACCGGGGAGCTGTTTTTT
CASSGPGLPNTGELFF
>NA|NA|TRBJ2-7|TRBV10-3
TGTGCCATCAGTAACCGGGAACTCTCCTACGAGCAGTACTTC
CAISNRELSYEQYF
>few|TRBD2|TRBJ2-3|TRBV14
TGTGCCAGCAGCCAGGGGACTAGCGCGGATACGCAGTATTTT
CASSQGTSADTQYF
>NA|TRBD2|TRBJ2-1|TRBV11-3
TGTGCCAGCAGCTTAGCTTTTCGACTAGCGGGTAACAATGAGCAGTTCTTC
CASSLAFRLAGNNEQFF
>NA|NA|TRBJ1-2|TRBV11-2
TGTGCCAGCAGCTTAGGGTCCGGCAGGGAAAACTATGGCTACACCTTC
CASSLGSGRENYGYTF
>NA|NA|TRBJ2-7|TRBV19
TGTGCCAGTAGTACGGTACCGAACAGGGATGTGGAGCAGTACTTC
CASSTVPNRDVEQYF
>NA|TRBD2|TRBJ2-5|TRBV6-5
TGTGCCAGCACCCGAGCGGGGGGGGTGGAGACCCAGTACTTC
CASTRAGGVETQYF
>NA|NA|TRBJ1-2|TRBV2
TGTGCCAGCAACGGGGATGCCTCGGGAGGCTACACCTTC
CASNGDASGGYTF
>NA|NA|TRBJ1-5|TRBV2
TGTGCCTCACAGGGACAAGTCAATCAGCCCCAGCATTTT
CASQGQVNQPQHF
>NA|NA|TRBJ2-5|TRBV5-1
TGCGCCAGCAGCTTGCACAGTTCCCAAGAGACCCAGTACTTC
CASSLHSSQETQYF
>NA|TRBD2|TRBJ2-1|TRBV28
TGTGCCTCCTCAGCAGCGGGAGGTTCCTACAATGAGCAGTTCTTC
CASSAAGGSYNEQFF
>NA|TRBD2|TRBJ2-5|TRBV18
TGTGCCAGCTCACCACCGGCTAGCGGGGAGACCCAGTACTTC
CASSPPASGETQYF
>NA|TRBD2|TRBJ2-1|TRBV14
TGTGCCAGCAGCCAAGTAGCGGGAGGGCCCTACAATGAGCAGTTCTTC
CASSQVAGGPYNEQFF
>few|TRBD1|TRBJ1-1|TRBV18
TGTGCCAGCTCACCGGGACAGGGAAGAGCTTTCTTT
CASSPGQGRAFF
>NA|NA|TRBJ1-6|TRBV28
TGTGCCAGCAGCAACAGGGAAGAGAGTATTTCACCCCTCCACTTT
CASSNREESISPLHF
>NA|NA|TRBJ2-1|TRBV6-5
TGTGCCAGCGGGCCTCATTACAGGGAGTCGGGACAGCAGTTCTTC
CASGPHYRESGQQFF
>once|TRBD2|TRBJ2-1|TRBV10-2
TGCGCCAGCAGAGCGAGTTCTAGCGGGTTCTACAATGAGCAGTTCTTC
CASRASSSGFYNEQFF
>few|NA|TRBJ1-1|TRBV2
TGTGCCAGCAGTGAAGCAACAACAGCTTTCTTT
CASSEATTAFF
>NA|NA|TRBJ1-5|TRBV7-8
TGTGCCAGCAGCTTCCAGGTTGGGCAGCCCCAGCATTTT
CASSFQVGQPQHF
>NA|TRBD1|TRBJ1-2|TRBV30
TGTGCCTGGGTGCGGGACAGGGCGAGCTATGGCTACACCTTC
CAWVRDRASYGYTF
>NA|TRBD1|TRBJ1-3|TRBV15
TGTGCCACCGCAGGGTCCACAGGGGCCGGAAACACCATATATTTT
CATAGSTGAGNTIYF
>few|TRBD1|TRBJ1-6|TRBV28
TGTGCCAGCGGGACAGGAGATTCACCCCTCCACTTT
CASGTGDSPLHF
>NA|TRBD2|TRBJ2-2|TRBV5-1
TGCGCCAGCAGCCCTACGGGGGGAGACTACACCGGGGAGCTGTTTTTT
CASSPTGGDYTGELFF
>NA|NA|TRBJ1-2|TRBV5-8
TGTGCCAGCAGCTACAGGGTCGGCTACACCTTC
CASSYRVGYTF
>NA|NA|TRBJ2-5|TRBV5-1
TGCGCCAGCAGTCCCGCCTCATTCCAGGAGACCCAGTACTTC
CASSPASFQETQYF
>NA|TRBD2|TRBJ2-1|TRBV7-2
TGTGCCAGCAGCTTAGAAGGGACTAGCGTCACGAACGAGCAGTTCTTC
CASSLEGTSVTNEQFF
>NA|NA|TRBJ2-7|TRBV18
TGTGCCAGCTCACCATCAACCTACGAGCAGTACTTC
CASSPSTYEQYF
>NA|NA|TRBJ2-7|TRBV2
TGTGCCAGCAGTGAACAGCGGATCTCCTACGAGCAGTACTTC
CASSEQRISYEQYF
>NA|NA|TRBJ1-1|TRBV7-9
TGTGCCAGCAGCATCGGGGGTTCTGAAGCTTTCTTT
CASSIGGSEAFF
>NA|TRBD2|TRBJ2-7|TRBV4-1
TGCGCCAGCAGCCAAGTAGCACTAGCGGGAGTTGGATACGAGCAGTACTTC
CASSQVALAGVGYEQYF